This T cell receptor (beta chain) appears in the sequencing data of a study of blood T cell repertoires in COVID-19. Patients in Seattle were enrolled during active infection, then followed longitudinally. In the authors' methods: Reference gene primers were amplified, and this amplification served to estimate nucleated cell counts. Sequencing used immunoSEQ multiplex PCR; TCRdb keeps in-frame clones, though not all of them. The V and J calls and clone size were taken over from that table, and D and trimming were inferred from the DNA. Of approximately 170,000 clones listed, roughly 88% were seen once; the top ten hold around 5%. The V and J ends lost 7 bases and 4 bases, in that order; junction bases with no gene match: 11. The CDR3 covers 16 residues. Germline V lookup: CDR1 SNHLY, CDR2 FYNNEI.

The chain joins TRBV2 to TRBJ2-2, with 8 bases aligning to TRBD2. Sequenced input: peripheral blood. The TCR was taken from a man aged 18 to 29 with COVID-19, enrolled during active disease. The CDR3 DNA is TGTGCCAGCAAGGCTTCTCCCGGGAGGGCCACCGGGGAGCTGTTTTTT. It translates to CASKASPGRATGELFF.